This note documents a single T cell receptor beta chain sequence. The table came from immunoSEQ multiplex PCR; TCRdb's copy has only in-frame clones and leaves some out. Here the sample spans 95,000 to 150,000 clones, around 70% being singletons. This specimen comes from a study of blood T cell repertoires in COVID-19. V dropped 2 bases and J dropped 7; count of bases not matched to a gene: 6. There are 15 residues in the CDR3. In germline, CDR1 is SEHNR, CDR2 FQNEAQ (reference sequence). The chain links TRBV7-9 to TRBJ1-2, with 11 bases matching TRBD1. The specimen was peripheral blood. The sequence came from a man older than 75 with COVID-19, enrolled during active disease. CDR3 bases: TGTGCCAGCAGCTTAACAGGACAGGGGGCTGTTGGCTACACCTTC. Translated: CASSLTGQGAVGYTF.